Listed below are T cell receptor beta chains from one sample, sequenced in a study of T cells in Graves' hyperthyroidism and ophthalmopathy. TCRdb re-analysed the multiplex PCR reads in MiXCR, keeping a single row per CDR3 protein. The table has about 200,000 distinct CDR3 sequences, less than 20% seen once. The material sequenced was blood. These receptors came from a woman in her forties or fifties with Graves' hyperthyroidism. Both conserved end residues are part of each CDR3. The order of the fields is J gene, V gene, D gene, clone size, CDR3 protein, CDR3 DNA. A D gene is named only where the DNA matches it firmly. Expanded clones are given a class, and other clones once, few, many or no size at all.

TRBJ2-7 | TRBV28 | NA | many | CASTADGLSSYEQYF | TGTGCCAGCACCGCGGACGGATTAAGCTCCTACGAGCAGTACTTC
TRBJ1-2 | TRBV28 | NA | NA | CASSLNLGYGYTF | TGTGCCAGCAGCCTTAATCTGGGCTATGGCTACACCTTC
TRBJ1-2 | TRBV2 | NA | many | CASSIPPVYGYTF | TGTGCCAGCAGCATACCTCCTGTCTATGGCTACACCTTC
TRBJ1-1 | TRBV5-1 | TRBD1 | once | CASSDPGGTNTEAFF | TGCGCCAGCAGCGACCCAGGGGGAACGAACACTGAAGCTTTCTTT
TRBJ2-7 | TRBV6-1 | NA | many | CATTKTGTYEQYF | TGTGCCACCACGAAAACAGGAACCTACGAGCAGTACTTC
TRBJ2-7 | TRBV19 | TRBD1 | few | CASSRTGTYEQYF | TGTGCCAGTAGCCGGACAGGGACCTACGAGCAGTACTTC
TRBJ2-5 | TRBV11-2 | NA | many | CASSLGVSVRETQYF | TGTGCCAGCAGCTTAGGGGTTAGCGTCAGAGAGACCCAGTACTTC
TRBJ2-1 | TRBV19 | TRBD2 | few | CASSTLTSASLSPYNEQFF | TGTGCCAGTAGTACCCTGACTAGCGCAAGTTTAAGCCCCTACAATGAGCAGTTCTTC
TRBJ2-1 | TRBV20-1 | NA | NA | CSVTTREHYNEQFF | TGCAGTGTCACGACTAGAGAGCACTACAATGAGCAGTTCTTC
TRBJ2-1 | TRBV14 | TRBD1 | NA | CASSRDSVRGNEQFF | TGTGCCAGCAGCCGAGACTCCGTCAGGGGGAATGAGCAGTTCTTC
TRBJ2-7 | TRBV7-7 | TRBD2 | NA | CASSLGSLSGRGYEQYF | TGTGCTAGCAGCTTAGGGAGTTTGAGCGGGAGAGGTTACGAGCAGTACTTC
TRBJ2-1 | TRBV13 | NA | few | CASSRRRLSENEQFF | TGTGCCAGCAGTAGAAGGAGGCTCTCGGAGAATGAGCAGTTCTTC